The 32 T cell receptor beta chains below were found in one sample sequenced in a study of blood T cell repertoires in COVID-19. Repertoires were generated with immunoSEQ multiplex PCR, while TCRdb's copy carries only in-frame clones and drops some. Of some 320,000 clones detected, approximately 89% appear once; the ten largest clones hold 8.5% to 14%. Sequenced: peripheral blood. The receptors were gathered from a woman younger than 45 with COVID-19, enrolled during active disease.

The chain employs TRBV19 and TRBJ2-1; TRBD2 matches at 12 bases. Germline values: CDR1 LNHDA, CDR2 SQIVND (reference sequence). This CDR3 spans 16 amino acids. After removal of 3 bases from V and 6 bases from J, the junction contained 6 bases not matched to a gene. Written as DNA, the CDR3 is TGTGCCAGTAGTATTAGCGGACTAGCGGGGTTCAATGAGCAGTTCTTC. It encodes CASSISGLAGFNEQFF.

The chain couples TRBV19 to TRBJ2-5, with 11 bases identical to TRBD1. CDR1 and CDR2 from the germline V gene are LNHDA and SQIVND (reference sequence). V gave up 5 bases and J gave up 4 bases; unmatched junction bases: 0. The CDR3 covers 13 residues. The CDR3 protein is CASSGQGAETQYF. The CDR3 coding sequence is TGTGCCAGTAGTGGACAGGGGGCAGAGACCCAGTACTTC.

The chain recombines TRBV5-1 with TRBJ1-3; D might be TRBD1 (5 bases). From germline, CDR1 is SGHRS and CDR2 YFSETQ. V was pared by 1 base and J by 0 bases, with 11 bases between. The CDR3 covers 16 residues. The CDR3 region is CASSLQGRNSGNTIYF. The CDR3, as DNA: TGCGCCAGCAGCTTGCAGGGAAGAAACTCTGGAAACACCATATATTTT.

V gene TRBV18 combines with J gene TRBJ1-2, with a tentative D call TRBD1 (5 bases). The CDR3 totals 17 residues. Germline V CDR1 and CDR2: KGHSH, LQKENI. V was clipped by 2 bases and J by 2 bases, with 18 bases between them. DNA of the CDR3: TGTGCCAGCTCACCAACAGGAACAAGTCCTCGGAACTATGGCTACACCTTC. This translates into CASSPTGTSPRNYGYTF.

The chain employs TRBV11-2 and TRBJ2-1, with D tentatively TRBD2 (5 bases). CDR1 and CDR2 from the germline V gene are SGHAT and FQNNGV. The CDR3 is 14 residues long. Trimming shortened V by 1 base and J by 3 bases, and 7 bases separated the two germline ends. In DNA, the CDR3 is TGTGCCAGCAGCTTAGGACTAAACTACAATGAGCAGTTCTTC. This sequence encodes CASSLGLNYNEQFF.

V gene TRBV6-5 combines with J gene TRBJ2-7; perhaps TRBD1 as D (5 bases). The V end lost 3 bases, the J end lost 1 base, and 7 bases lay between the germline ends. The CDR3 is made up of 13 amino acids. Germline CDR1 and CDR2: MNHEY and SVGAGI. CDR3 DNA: TGTGCCAGCAGTTATCAGGGTTCCTACGAGCAGTACTTC. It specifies CASSYQGSYEQYF.

The CDR3 loop is CAISDPLLAVAYEQYF. CDR3 DNA sequence: TGTGCCATCAGTGATCCACTACTAGCGGTGGCCTACGAGCAGTACTTC. V gene TRBV10-3 combines with J gene TRBJ2-7, with TRBD2 identical over 8 bases. CDR1 and CDR2 from the germline V gene are ENHRY and SYGVKD. The CDR3 consists of 16 residues. V was clipped by 3 bases and J by 2 bases; unmatched bases: 9.

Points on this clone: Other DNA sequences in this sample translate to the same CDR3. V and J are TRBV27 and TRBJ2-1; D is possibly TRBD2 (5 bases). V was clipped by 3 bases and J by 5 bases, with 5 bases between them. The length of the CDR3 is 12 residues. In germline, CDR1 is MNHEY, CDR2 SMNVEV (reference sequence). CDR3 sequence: CASSLRDNEQFF. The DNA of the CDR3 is TGTGCCAGCAGTTTGAGGGACAATGAGCAGTTCTTC.

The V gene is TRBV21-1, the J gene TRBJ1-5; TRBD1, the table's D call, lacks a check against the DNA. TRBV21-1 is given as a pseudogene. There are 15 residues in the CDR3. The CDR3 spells CASSKAKGGNQPQHF. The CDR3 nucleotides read TGTGCCAGCAGCAAAGCAAAAGGGGGCAATCAGCCCCAGCATTTT.

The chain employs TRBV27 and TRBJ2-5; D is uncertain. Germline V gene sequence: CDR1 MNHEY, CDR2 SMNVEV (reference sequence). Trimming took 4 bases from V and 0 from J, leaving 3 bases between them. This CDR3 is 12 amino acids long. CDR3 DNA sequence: TGTGCCAGCAGTTCCTACCAAGAGACCCAGTACTTC. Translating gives CASSSYQETQYF.

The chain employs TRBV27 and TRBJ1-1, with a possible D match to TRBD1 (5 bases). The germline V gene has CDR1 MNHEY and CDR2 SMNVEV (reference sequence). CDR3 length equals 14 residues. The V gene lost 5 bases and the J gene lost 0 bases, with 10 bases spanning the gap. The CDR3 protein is CASSHGGLNTEAFF. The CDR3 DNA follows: TGTGCCAGCAGTCACGGGGGTCTGAACACTGAAGCTTTCTTT.

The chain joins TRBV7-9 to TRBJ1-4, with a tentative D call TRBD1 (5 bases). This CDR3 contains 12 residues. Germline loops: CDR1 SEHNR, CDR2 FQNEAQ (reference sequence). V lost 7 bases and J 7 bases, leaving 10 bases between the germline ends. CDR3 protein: CASKGVVEKLFF. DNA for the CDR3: TGTGCCAGCAAAGGGGTGGTTGAAAAACTGTTTTTT.

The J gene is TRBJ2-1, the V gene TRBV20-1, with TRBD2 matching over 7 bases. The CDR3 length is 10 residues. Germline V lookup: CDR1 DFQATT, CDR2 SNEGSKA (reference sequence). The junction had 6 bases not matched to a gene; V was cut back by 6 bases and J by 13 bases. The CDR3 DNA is TGCAGTGCCCGACGACTAGCTCAGTTCTTC. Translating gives CSARRLAQFF.

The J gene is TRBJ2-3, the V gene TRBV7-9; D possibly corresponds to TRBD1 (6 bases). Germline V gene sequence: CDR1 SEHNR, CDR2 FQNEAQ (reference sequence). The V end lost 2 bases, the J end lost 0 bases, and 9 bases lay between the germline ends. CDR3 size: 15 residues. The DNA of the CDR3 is TGTGCCAGCAGCTTACCGGGACACAGCACAGATACGCAGTATTTT. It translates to CASSLPGHSTDTQYF. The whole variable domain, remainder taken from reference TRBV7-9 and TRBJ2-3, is DTGVSQNPRHKITKRGQNVTFRCDPISEHNRLYWYRQTLGQGPEFLTYFQNEAQLEKSRLLSDRFSAERPKGSFSTLEIQRTEQGDSAMYLCASSLPGHSTDTQYFGPGTRLTVL.

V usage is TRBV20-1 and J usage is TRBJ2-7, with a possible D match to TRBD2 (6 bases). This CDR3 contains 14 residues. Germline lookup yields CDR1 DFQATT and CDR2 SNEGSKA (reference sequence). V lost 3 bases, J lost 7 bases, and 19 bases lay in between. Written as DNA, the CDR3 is TGCAGTGCTAGTCCCCACACCCTCGCGGGGGAGCAGTACTTC. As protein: CSASPHTLAGEQYF.

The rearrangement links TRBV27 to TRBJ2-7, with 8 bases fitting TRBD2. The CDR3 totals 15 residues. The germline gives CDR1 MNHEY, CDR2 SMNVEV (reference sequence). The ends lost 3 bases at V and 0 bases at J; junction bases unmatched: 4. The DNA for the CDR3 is TGTGCCAGCAGTTTTGCGGGGGGAACCTCCTACGAGCAGTACTTC. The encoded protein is CASSFAGGTSYEQYF.

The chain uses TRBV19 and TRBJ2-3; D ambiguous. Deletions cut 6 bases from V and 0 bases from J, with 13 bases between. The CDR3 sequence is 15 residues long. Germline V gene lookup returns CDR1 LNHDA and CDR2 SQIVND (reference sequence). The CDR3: CASRETHPSTDTQYF. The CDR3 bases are TGTGCCAGTAGAGAGACTCACCCAAGCACAGATACGCAGTATTTT.

CDR3 sequence (DNA): TGTGCCAGCCAGAGGCCGGGCACTGAAGCTTTCTTT. It encodes CASQRPGTEAFF. This chain joins TRBV6-5 and TRBJ1-1; no firm D call. The CDR3 totals 12 residues. CDR1 is MNHEY and CDR2 is SVGAGI in the germline V gene. V gave up 8 bases and J gave up 4 bases, with 11 bases separating them.

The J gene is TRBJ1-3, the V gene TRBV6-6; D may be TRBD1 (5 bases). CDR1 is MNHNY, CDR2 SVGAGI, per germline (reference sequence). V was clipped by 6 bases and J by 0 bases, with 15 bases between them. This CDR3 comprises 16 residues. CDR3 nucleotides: TGTGCCAGCAGAGAAATGGACATCTTCTCTGGAAACACCATATATTTT. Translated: CASREMDIFSGNTIYF.

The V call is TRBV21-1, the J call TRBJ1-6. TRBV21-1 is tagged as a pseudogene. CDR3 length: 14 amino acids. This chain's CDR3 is CASFRGIQNSPLHF. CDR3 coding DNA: TGTGCCAGCTTTCGAGGGATTCAAAATTCACCCCTCCACTTT.

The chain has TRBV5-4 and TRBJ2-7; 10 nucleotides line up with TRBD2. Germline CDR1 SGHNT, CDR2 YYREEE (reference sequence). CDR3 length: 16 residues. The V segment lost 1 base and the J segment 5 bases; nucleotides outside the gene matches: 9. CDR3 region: CASSLKSGGAVNEQYF. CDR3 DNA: TGTGCCAGCAGCTTGAAAAGCGGGGGGGCCGTGAACGAGCAGTACTTC.

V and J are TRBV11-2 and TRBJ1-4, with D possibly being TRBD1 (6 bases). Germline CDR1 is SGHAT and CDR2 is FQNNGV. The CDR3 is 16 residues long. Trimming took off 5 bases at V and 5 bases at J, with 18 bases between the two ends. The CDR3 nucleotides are TGTGCCAGCAGCCCGACTCAGGGGATAGGGAATGAAAAACTGTTTTTT. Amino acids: CASSPTQGIGNEKLFF.

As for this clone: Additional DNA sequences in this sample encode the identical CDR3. DNA of the CDR3: TGTGCCAGTAGTACGACTAGCGGGGGGACAGATACGCAGTATTTT. Protein: CASSTTSGGTDTQYF. The chain combines TRBV19 with TRBJ2-3; TRBD2 aligns across 13 bases. The length of the CDR3 is 15 residues. Trimming removed 4 bases from V and 3 bases from J; junction bases left unmatched: 1. Germline V gene lookup returns CDR1 LNHDA and CDR2 SQIVND (reference sequence).

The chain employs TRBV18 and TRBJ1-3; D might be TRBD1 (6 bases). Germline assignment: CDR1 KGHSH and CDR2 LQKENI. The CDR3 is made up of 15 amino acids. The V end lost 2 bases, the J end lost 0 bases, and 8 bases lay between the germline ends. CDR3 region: CASSPTGISGNTIYF. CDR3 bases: TGTGCCAGCTCACCAACAGGGATCTCTGGAAACACCATATATTTT.

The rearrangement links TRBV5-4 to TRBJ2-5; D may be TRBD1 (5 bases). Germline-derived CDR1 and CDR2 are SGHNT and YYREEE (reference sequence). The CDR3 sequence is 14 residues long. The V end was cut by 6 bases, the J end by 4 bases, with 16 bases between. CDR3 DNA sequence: TGTGCCAGCACCCCTTTGGGGCTTCGAGAGACCCAGTACTTC. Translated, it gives CASTPLGLRETQYF.

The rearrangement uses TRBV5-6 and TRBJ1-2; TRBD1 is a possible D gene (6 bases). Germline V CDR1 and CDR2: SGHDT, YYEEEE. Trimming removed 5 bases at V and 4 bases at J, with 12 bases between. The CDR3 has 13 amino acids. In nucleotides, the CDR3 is TGTGCCAGCAGTCTGACAGGTAGCTATGGCTACACCTTC. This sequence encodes CASSLTGSYGYTF.

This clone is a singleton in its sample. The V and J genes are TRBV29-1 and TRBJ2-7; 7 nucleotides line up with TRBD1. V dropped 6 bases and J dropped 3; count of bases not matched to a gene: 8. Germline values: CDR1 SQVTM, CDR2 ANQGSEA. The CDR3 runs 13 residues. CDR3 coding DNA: TGCAGCGTAGCAGGGGGTGACGTCTACGAGCAGTACTTC. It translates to CSVAGGDVYEQYF.

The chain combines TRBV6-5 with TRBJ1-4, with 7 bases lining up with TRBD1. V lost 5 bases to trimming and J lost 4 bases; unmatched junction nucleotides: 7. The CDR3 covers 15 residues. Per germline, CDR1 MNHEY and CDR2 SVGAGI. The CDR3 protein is CASSPGQYINEKLFF. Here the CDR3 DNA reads TGTGCCAGCAGTCCGGGACAGTACATTAATGAAAAACTGTTTTTT.

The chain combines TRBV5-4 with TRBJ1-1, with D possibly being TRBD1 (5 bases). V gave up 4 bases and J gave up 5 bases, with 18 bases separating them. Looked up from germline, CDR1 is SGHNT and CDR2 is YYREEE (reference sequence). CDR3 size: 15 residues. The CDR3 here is CASSVSKGRITEAFF. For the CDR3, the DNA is TGTGCCAGCAGCGTGTCCAAGGGGCGGATTACTGAAGCTTTCTTT.

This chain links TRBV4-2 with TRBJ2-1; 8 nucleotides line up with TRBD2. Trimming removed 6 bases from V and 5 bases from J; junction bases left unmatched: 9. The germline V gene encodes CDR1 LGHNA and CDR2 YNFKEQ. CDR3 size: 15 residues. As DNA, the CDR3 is TGTGCCAGCAGAAACGTCGGGGGGGGCCACAATGAGCAGTTCTTC. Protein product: CASRNVGGGHNEQFF.

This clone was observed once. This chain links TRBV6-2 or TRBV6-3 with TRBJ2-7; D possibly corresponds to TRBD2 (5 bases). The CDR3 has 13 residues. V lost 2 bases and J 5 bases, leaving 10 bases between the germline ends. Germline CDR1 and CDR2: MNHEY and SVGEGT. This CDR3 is CASSYEQTNEQYF. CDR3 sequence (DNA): TGTGCCAGCAGTTACGAACAGACTAACGAGCAGTACTTC.

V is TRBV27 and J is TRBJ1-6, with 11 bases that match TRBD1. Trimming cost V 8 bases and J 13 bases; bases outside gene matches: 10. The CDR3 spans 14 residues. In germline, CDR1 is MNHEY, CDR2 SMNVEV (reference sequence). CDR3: CASGGTGGYRPLHF. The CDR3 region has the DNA TGTGCCAGCGGTGGGACAGGGGGTTATAGGCCCCTCCACTTT.